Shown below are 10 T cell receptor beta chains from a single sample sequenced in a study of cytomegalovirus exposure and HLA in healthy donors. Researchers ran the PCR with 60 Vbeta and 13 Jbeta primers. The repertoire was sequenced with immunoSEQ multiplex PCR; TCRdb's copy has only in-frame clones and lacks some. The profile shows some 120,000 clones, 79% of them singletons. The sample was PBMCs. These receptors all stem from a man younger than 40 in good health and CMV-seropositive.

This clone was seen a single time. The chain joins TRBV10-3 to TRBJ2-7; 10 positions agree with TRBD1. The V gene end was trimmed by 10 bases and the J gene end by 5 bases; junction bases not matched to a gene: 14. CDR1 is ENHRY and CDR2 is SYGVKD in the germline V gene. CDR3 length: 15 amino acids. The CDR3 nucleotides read TGTGCCACCACACGTTACTGGGACAGGGGAGACGAGCAGTACTTC. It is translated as CATTRYWDRGDEQYF.

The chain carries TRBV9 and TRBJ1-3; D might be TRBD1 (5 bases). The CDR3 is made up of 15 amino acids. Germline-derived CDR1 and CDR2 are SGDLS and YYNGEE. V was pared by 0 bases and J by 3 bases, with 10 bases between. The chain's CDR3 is CASSVVSGGGNTIYF. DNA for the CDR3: TGTGCCAGCAGCGTAGTGTCCGGGGGTGGAAACACCATATATTTT.

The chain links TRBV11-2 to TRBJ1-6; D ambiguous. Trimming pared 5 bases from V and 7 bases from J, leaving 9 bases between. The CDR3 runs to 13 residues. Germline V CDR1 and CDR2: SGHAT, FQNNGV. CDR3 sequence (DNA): TGTGCCAGCAGCCCTTACATAAATTCACCCCTCCACTTT. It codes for CASSPYINSPLHF.

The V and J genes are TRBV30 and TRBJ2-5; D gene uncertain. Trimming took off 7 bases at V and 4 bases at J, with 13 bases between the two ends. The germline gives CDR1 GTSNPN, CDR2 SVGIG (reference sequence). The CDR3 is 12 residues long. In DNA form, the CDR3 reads TGTGCCTTTGCGACAAATGGAGAGACCCAGTACTTC. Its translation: CAFATNGETQYF.

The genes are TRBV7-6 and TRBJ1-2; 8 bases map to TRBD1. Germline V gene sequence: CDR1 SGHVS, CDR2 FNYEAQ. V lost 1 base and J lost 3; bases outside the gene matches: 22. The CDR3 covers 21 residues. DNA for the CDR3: TGTGCCAGCAGCTTAGACCATCGACCAGGACAGGGAGGCGGCTTTGACTATGGCTACACCTTC. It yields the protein CASSLDHRPGQGGGFDYGYTF.

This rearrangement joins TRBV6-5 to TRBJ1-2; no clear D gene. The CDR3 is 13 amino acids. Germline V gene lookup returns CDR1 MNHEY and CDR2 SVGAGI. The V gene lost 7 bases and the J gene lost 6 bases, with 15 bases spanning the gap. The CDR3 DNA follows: TGTGCCAGCAATTCAGAGACCCGGGATGGCTACACCTTC. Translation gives CASNSETRDGYTF.

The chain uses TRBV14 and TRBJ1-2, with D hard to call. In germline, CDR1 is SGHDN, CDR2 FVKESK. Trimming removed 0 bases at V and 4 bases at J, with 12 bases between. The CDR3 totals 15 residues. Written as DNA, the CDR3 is TGTGCCAGCAGCCAAGAATATGGGCAGCTCTATGGCTACACCTTC. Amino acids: CASSQEYGQLYGYTF. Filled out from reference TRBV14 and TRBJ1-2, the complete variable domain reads EAGVTQFPSHSVIEKGQTVTLRCDPISGHDNLYWYRRVMGKEIKFLLHFVKESKQDESGMPNNRFLAERTGGTYSTLKVQPAELEDSGVYFCASSQEYGQLYGYTFGSGTRLTVV.

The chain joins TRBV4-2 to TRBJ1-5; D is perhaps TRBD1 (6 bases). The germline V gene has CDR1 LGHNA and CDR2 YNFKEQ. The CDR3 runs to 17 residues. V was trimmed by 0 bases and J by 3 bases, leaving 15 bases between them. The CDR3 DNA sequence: TGTGCCAGCAGCCAAGATCGACAGGTACCATTCAATCAGCCCCAGCATTTT. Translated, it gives CASSQDRQVPFNQPQHF.

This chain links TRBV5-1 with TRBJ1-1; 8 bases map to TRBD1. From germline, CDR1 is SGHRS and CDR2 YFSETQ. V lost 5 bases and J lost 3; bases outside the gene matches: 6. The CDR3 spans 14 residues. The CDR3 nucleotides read TGCGCCAGCAGAAGGACAGGGTGGGACACTGAAGCTTTCTTT. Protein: CASRRTGWDTEAFF.

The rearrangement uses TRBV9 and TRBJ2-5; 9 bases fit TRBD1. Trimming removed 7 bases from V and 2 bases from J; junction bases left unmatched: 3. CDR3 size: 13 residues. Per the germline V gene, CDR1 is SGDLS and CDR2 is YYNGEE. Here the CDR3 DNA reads TGTGCCAGCGGGGGGACAGGGCAAGAGACCCAGTACTTC. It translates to CASGGTGQETQYF. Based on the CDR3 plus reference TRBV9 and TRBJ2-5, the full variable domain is DSGVTQTPKHLITATGQRVTLRCSPRSGDLSVYWYQQSLDQGLQFLIQYYNGEERAKGNILERFSAQQFPDLHSELNLSSLELGDSALYFCASGGTGQETQYFGPGTRLLVL.